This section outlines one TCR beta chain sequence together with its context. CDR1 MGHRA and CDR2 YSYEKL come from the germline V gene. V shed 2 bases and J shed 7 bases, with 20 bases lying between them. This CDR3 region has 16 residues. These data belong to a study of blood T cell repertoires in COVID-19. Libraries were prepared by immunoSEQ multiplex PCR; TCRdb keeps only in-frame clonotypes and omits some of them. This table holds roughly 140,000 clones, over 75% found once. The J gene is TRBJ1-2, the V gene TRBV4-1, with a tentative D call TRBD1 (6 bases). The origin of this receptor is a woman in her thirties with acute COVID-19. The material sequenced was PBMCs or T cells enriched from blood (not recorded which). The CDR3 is CASSQLPDRNFGGYTF. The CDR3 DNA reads TGCGCCAGCAGCCAACTCCCCGACAGGAACTTTGGTGGCTACACCTTC.